The 5 T cell receptor beta chains reported below all come from one sample, sequenced in a study of blood T cell repertoires in COVID-19. Some clones are missing from TCRdb's copy, which holds only in-frame ones; the method was immunoSEQ multiplex PCR. Of roughly 32,000 clones in the sample, more than 70% are singletons; the top ten hold 15% to 20%. The sequenced material came from peripheral blood. These receptors were obtained from a human donor in a cohort sampled during active COVID-19.

The chain uses TRBV21-1 and TRBJ2-1; the D call in the table, TRBD2, was not verified against the DNA. TRBV21-1 is designated a pseudogene. The CDR3 covers 16 residues. The CDR3, as DNA: TGTGCCAGCAGCAAAGAGACTAGCGGGACTCATACCGGGCAGTTCTTC. Translated: CASSKETSGTHTGQFF.

The chain is built from TRBV5-4 and TRBJ1-2; 9 nucleotides line up with TRBD1. The CDR3 runs 15 residues. V was clipped by 4 bases and J by 4 bases; unmatched bases: 8. Per germline, CDR1 SGHNT and CDR2 YYREEE (reference sequence). The CDR3 here is CASSPGTGNTYGYTF. The DNA for the CDR3 is TGTGCCAGCAGCCCCGGGACAGGGAATACCTATGGCTACACCTTC. Supplemented by reference TRBV5-4 and TRBJ1-2, the full variable domain reads ETGVTQSPTHLIKTRGQQVTLRCSSQSGHNTVSWYQQALGQGPQFIFQYYREEENGRGNFPPRFSGLQFPNYSSELNVNALELDDSALYLCASSPGTGNTYGYTFGSGTRLTVV.

CDR3 DNA: TGTGCCAGCAGTTACGACGGAGTTTACAATGAGCAGTTCTTC. It codes for CASSYDGVYNEQFF. The chain joins TRBV6-2 or TRBV6-3 to TRBJ2-1; the D is unclear. The CDR3 sequence is 14 residues long. V lost 2 bases and J lost 4, with 9 bases in between. Germline lookup yields CDR1 MNHEY and CDR2 SVGEGT.

The rearrangement uses TRBV2 and TRBJ2-3, with 11 bases that match TRBD1. The CDR3 consists of 16 residues. CDR1 SNHLY and CDR2 FYNNEI come from the germline V gene. V shed 4 bases and J 2 bases; nucleotides not matched to a gene: 5. The CDR3 sequence is CASSAGTGGITDTQYF. The CDR3 DNA sequence: TGTGCCAGCAGTGCCGGGACAGGGGGAATCACAGATACGCAGTATTTT.

This clone was observed once. The CDR3 protein is CASSPLAGGRDEQYF. CDR3 coding DNA: TGTGCCAGCAGCCCACTAGCGGGAGGGAGGGACGAGCAGTACTTC. This chain joins TRBV3-1 (or the pseudogene TRBV3-2) and TRBJ2-7; 13 positions agree with TRBD2. J lost 5 bases, V lost 4 bases, and 5 bases had no gene match. The CDR3 spans 15 residues. Germline CDR1 is LGHDT and CDR2 is YNNKEL (reference sequence).